These T cell receptor beta chains were read from a single sample in a study of blood T cell repertoires in COVID-19. Method: immunoSEQ multiplex PCR; TCRdb's copy keeps in-frame clones and lacks some. The sample lists hundreds of thousands of clones, about 81% seen once, with roughly 12% in the top ten. The sample comprised peripheral blood. Receptor source: a woman in her sixties or seventies with active or convalescent COVID-19. The CDR3 runs from the conserved cysteine through the conserved F or W. Each record gives: CDR3 DNA, CDR3 protein, D gene, J gene, V gene, clone size. The D gene is left open where the match is weak. The listing skips clone size in some rows; elsewhere it reads once, few, many or a size class.

TGCAGCGTTGAATGGGGGGGAAGCGGCAATGAGCAGTTCTTC CSVEWGGSGNEQFF TRBD2 TRBJ2-1 TRBV29-1 -
TGTGCCAGCAGTTTAGTTCAGGGCCTCGAAGCTTTCTTT CASSLVQGLEAFF - TRBJ1-1 TRBV6-5 -
TGTGCCAGCTCCGCCGCGGGATTATACGAGCAGTACTTC CASSAAGLYEQYF - TRBJ2-7 TRBV18 -
TGTGCCAGCAGCGAGAGACAGGGGCGCCCTCAAGAGACCCAGTACTTC CASSERQGRPQETQYF TRBD1 TRBJ2-5 TRBV9 -
TGTGCCAGCAGTTTAGCAGGGAATAGCAATCAGCCCCAGCATTTT CASSLAGNSNQPQHF - TRBJ1-5 TRBV28 few
TGTGCCAGCTCACCACGGGAGGGGAATCAGCCCCAGCATTTT CASSPREGNQPQHF - TRBJ1-5 TRBV18 -
TGTGCCAGCAGTTTACGTACTAGCGGGGGGGCAGGTACGCAGTATTTT CASSLRTSGGAGTQYF TRBD2 TRBJ2-3 TRBV28 -
TGTGCCGCCGGACTAGCGGGGGGGAAAGAGACCCAGTACTTC CAAGLAGGKETQYF TRBD2 TRBJ2-5 TRBV27 -
TGTGCCAGTAGTATAGGAGGACAGACGAATTCACCCCTCCACTTT CASSIGGQTNSPLHF - TRBJ1-6 TRBV19 -
TGTGCCAGCAGCTTGGCCGTTTCGGGGGGCCGGGAGACCCAGTACTTC CASSLAVSGGRETQYF - TRBJ2-5 TRBV5-6 -
TGTGCCATCAGTACCGGGACAGGGCAAAACATTCAGTACTTC CAISTGTGQNIQYF TRBD1 TRBJ2-4 TRBV10-3 -
TGTGCCAGCAGCCTGGAAGAGACAGGGGGCACTGAAGCTTTCTTT CASSLEETGGTEAFF TRBD1 TRBJ1-1 TRBV14 -
TGTGCCAGCAGCTTGTATGCTAGCGGGGGCACAGATACGCAGTATTTT CASSLYASGGTDTQYF TRBD2 TRBJ2-3 TRBV5-8 -
TGTGCCAGCAGGGTAACTGGGGCCGCAGCTTTCTTT CASRVTGAAAFF - TRBJ1-1 TRBV6-5 -
TGCGCCAGCAGCTTCAATGCATTGGGGGCGAACTATGGCTACACCTTC CASSFNALGANYGYTF - TRBJ1-2 TRBV5-1 -
TGTGCCAGCAGTGAAGCGCTTCGAGGGGAGGAAAGCAATCAGCCCCAGCATTTT CASSEALRGEESNQPQHF - TRBJ1-5 TRBV6-1 -
TGTGCCAGCAGCCACCGACAGGGGGCCTACACTGAAGCTTTCTTT CASSHRQGAYTEAFF TRBD1 TRBJ1-1 TRBV5-4 -
TGTGCCAGTAGTATTATCAGGGCTAGACGAGATACGCAGTATTTT CASSIIRARRDTQYF - TRBJ2-3 TRBV19 -
TGTGCCTGGAGCTGGCAGGGCGGCCAGCCCCAGCATTTT CAWSWQGGQPQHF - TRBJ1-5 TRBV30 once
TGTGCCAGTAGTATTGAGAGGCAGGGGGCTCGGTCACCCCTCCACTTT CASSIERQGARSPLHF TRBD1 TRBJ1-6 TRBV19 -
TGTGCCAGCAGCTTAAGACAGGGGGCGTTCACGAATCAGCCCCAGCATTTT CASSLRQGAFTNQPQHF TRBD1 TRBJ1-5 TRBV7-6 -
TGCGCCAGCAGCCAAATCCAGACTTTCCGCTCCTATAATTCACCCCTCCACTTT CASSQIQTFRSYNSPLHF - TRBJ1-6 TRBV4-1 -
TGTGCCAGCAGTTTCCGGACAGGGCAAAATCAGCCCCAGCATTTT CASSFRTGQNQPQHF TRBD1 TRBJ1-5 TRBV28 -